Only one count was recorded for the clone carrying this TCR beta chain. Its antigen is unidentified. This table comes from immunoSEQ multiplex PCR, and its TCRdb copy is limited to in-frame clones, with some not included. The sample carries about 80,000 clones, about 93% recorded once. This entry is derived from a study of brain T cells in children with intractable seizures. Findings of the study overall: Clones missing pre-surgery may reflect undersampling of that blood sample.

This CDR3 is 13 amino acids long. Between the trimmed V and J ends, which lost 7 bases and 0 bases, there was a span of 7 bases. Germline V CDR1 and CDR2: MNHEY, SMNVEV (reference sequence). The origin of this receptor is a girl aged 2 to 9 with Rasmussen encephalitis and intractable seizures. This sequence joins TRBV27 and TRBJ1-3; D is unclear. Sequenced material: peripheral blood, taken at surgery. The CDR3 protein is CASTNPSGNTIYF. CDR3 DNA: TGTGCCAGCACAAACCCCTCTGGAAACACCATATATTTT.